This T cell receptor beta chain derives from a study of PD-1 blockade in classical Hodgkin lymphoma. Produced via immunoSEQ multiplex PCR; TCRdb's table is partial and in-frame only. The sample consists of around 32,000 clones, about 88% of them appearing once. The CDR3 loop spans 18 amino acids. Germline assignment: CDR1 SGHRS and CDR2 YFSETQ. V lost 4 bases, J lost 2 bases, and 16 bases stayed unmatched. This clone was recorded once. Time point indicated: newly diagnosed, previously untreated cHL patient sample. It was by magnetic negative selection that CD4+ T cells were purified from thawed PBMCs. Serving as comparison were PBMCs from newly diagnosed, untreated classical Hodgkin lymphoma, which were sequenced alongside the relapsed/refractory trial patients.

The sequencing input was CD4+ T cells from blood. The V call is TRBV5-1, the J call TRBJ1-1, with 8 nucleotides matching TRBD1. This TCR came from a human donor with classical Hodgkin lymphoma. The CDR3 DNA is TGCGCCAGCAGCCCTGGGTGGGGTCAGGGGGCCCCTAACACTGAAGCTTTCTTT. It is translated as CASSPGWGQGAPNTEAFF.